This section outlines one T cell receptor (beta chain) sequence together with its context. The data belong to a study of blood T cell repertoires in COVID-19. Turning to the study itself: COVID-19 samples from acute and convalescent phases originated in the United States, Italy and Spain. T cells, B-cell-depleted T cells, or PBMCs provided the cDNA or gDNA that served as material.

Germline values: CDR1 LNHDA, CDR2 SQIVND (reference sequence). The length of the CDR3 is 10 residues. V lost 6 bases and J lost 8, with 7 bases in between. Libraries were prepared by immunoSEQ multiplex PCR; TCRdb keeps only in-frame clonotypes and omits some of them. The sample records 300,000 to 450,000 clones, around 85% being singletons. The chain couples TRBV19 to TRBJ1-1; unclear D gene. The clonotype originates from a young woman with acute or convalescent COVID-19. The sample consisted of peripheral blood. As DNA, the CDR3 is TGTGCCAGTAGGGCGAGGGAAGCTTTCTTT. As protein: CASRAREAFF.